One and the same sample provided the 23 T cell receptor beta chains below, sequenced in a study of blood T cell repertoires in COVID-19. Sequencing was performed with immunoSEQ multiplex PCR; in TCRdb, only in-frame clones are kept and a portion is missing. The table includes more than 50,000 clones, roughly 89% detected once. The sequenced material came from peripheral blood. Receptors originate from a man between 60 and 70 years old with active COVID-19.

The chain joins TRBV25-1 to TRBJ1-4; TRBD1 matches at 9 bases. Trimming removed 2 bases from V and 9 bases from J; junction bases left unmatched: 7. CDR1 and CDR2 (germline): MGHDK, SYGVNS. CDR3 length: 15 residues. CDR3 loop: CASSEPGQGMKKLFF. DNA of the CDR3: TGTGCCAGCAGTGAACCGGGACAGGGAATGAAAAAACTGTTTTTT.

The V call is TRBV6-6, the J call TRBJ1-4; maybe TRBD1 (5 bases). The germline V gene has CDR1 MNHNY and CDR2 SVGAGI (reference sequence). The CDR3 runs 13 residues. V was cut by 8 bases and J by 8 bases, with 15 bases left in between. The CDR3 is CASQVREQEKLFF. As DNA, the CDR3 is TGTGCCAGCCAGGTCAGGGAACAGGAAAAACTGTTTTTT.

The CDR3 spells CASSGQGGETQYF. CDR3 in DNA: TGTGCCAGTAGCGGACAGGGAGGGGAGACCCAGTACTTC. V usage is TRBV19 and J usage is TRBJ2-5, with a weak D call TRBD1 (8 bases). The CDR3 totals 13 residues. CDR1 is LNHDA, CDR2 SQIVND, per germline (reference sequence). V was cut by 6 bases and J by 5 bases, with 13 bases left in between.

V and J are TRBV5-1 and TRBJ2-3, with D possibly matching TRBD1 (6 bases). Germline loops: CDR1 SGHRS, CDR2 YFSETQ. Trimming removed 7 bases at V and 1 base at J, with 16 bases between. The CDR3 is 15 amino acids. DNA for the CDR3: TGCGCCAGCGAAACAGGGATGGGGGGCACAGATACGCAGTATTTT. The encoded protein is CASETGMGGTDTQYF.

The chain carries TRBV12-5 and TRBJ2-1, with 7 nucleotides matching TRBD1. This CDR3 contains 14 residues. Losses at the gene ends were 7 bases for V and 5 bases for J; bases not matched to a gene: 8. Germline V gives CDR1 LGHNT, CDR2 FRNRAP. The CDR3 region is CASAWTGRDNEQFF. As DNA, the CDR3 is TGTGCTAGTGCCTGGACAGGTCGCGACAATGAGCAGTTCTTC.

In this sample, this clone turned up once. The chain carries TRBV18 and TRBJ1-4; possible D gene TRBD1, 6 bases. Germline V gene data show CDR1 as KGHSH and CDR2 as LQKENI. The V and J ends lost 5 bases and 4 bases respectively, with 14 bases between them. The length of the CDR3 is 15 residues. The CDR3 nucleotides read TGTGCCAGCTCAATTCGACAGGCGATTAATGAAAAACTGTTTTTT. Residues: CASSIRQAINEKLFF.

The J gene is TRBJ1-3, the V gene TRBV10-3; D is undetermined. CDR1 ENHRY and CDR2 SYGVKD come from the germline V gene. Trimming stripped 11 bases from V and 0 bases from J, with 20 bases between. CDR3 size: 16 residues. CDR3 protein: CAVHGQGLYSGNTIYF. CDR3 DNA: TGTGCCGTGCATGGGCAAGGCCTCTACTCTGGAAACACCATATATTTT.

The chain is built from TRBV27 and TRBJ2-7; 8 nucleotides line up with TRBD1. Germline V gene sequence: CDR1 MNHEY, CDR2 SMNVEV (reference sequence). This CDR3 contains 17 residues. V lost 7 bases to trimming and J lost 7 bases; unmatched junction nucleotides: 21. In nucleotides, the CDR3 is TGTGCCAGCACCGTGACAAGACGAATACGACAGGGGAATGAGCAGTACTTC. Its translation: CASTVTRRIRQGNEQYF.

The chain recombines TRBV4-2 with TRBJ1-4, with D unclear. Germline-derived CDR1 and CDR2 are LGHNA and YNFKEQ. V lost 0 bases to trimming and J lost 8 bases, with 7 bases between them. The CDR3 is 13 amino acids. CDR3 sequence reads: CASSQDQYEKLFF. CDR3 sequence (DNA): TGTGCCAGCAGCCAAGATCAGTACGAAAAACTGTTTTTT.

The gene calls are TRBV29-1 and TRBJ2-7; TRBD2 agrees at 10 bases. The CDR3 extends over 13 amino acids. Germline CDR1 SQVTM, CDR2 ANQGSEA. The J segment lost 6 bases and the V segment lost 4 bases, leaving 6 bases of the junction unmatched. The CDR3 region has the DNA TGCAGCGTTGTACTAGCGGGGTCGGTCGAGCAGTACTTC. Protein sequence: CSVVLAGSVEQYF.

The chain employs TRBV4-1 and TRBJ1-1; 9 positions agree with TRBD1. Trimming at V came to 5 bases and at J to 10 bases, leaving 8 bases not matched to a gene. Germline V gene sequence: CDR1 MGHRA, CDR2 YSYEKL. The CDR3 length is 13 residues. Written as DNA, the CDR3 is TGCGCCAGCAGCACCCGGGACAGGGAAGCAGCTTTCTTT. Amino acids: CASSTRDREAAFF.

This clone was seen once. The gene calls are TRBV14 and TRBJ2-3, with 8 nucleotides matching TRBD1. V lost 4 bases and J lost 4; bases outside the gene matches: 4. The CDR3 is 14 residues long. Looked up from germline, CDR1 is SGHDN and CDR2 is FVKESK. The CDR3 DNA follows: TGTGCCAGCAGCCCCCGACAGGGGCCAGATACGCAGTATTTT. This encodes CASSPRQGPDTQYF.

The chain is built from TRBV5-1 and TRBJ2-1, with 9 positions matching TRBD2. V lost 4 bases, J lost 0 bases, and 5 bases stayed unmatched. The germline CDR1 and CDR2 sequences are SGHRS and YFSETQ. CDR3 length equals 16 residues. CDR3 loop: CASSDHSGSSYNEQFF. As DNA, the CDR3 is TGCGCCAGCAGCGATCATAGCGGGAGCTCCTACAATGAGCAGTTCTTC.

This chain connects TRBV27 to TRBJ2-1; 12 bases map to TRBD2. Per germline, CDR1 MNHEY and CDR2 SMNVEV (reference sequence). The trim removed 5 bases at V and 4 bases at J, leaving 6 bases unmatched. This CDR3 has 16 residues. The CDR3 bases are TGTGCCAGCAGTCCCACTAGCGGGGGGTTTTACAATGAGCAGTTCTTC. Translated, it gives CASSPTSGGFYNEQFF.

This chain joins TRBV5-1 and TRBJ1-6; TRBD1 matches 7 bases. Germline CDR1 SGHRS, CDR2 YFSETQ. After removal of 1 base from V and 8 bases from J, the junction contained 3 bases not matched to a gene. The CDR3 contains 14 residues. This chain's CDR3 is CASSLFGTDSPLHF. The DNA for the CDR3 is TGCGCCAGCAGCTTGTTTGGGACAGATTCACCCCTCCACTTT.

This clone turned up a few times. The chain recombines TRBV7-9 with TRBJ2-7; D is unresolved. The CDR3 is made up of 12 amino acids. CDR1 and CDR2 (germline): SEHNR, FQNEAQ (reference sequence). V lost 5 bases to trimming and J lost 2 bases, with 7 bases between them. CDR3 in amino acids: CASSASTYEQYF. The DNA for the CDR3 is TGTGCCAGCAGCGCCTCTACCTACGAGCAGTACTTC.

This sequence joins TRBV28 and TRBJ1-1, with 7 bases aligning to TRBD1. The CDR3 runs 15 residues. CDR1 and CDR2 (germline): MDHEN, SYDVKM. V lost 5 bases and J lost 0; bases outside the gene matches: 6. CDR3 DNA sequence: TGTGCCAGCAGTGGCCAGACAGGGCTGAACACTGAAGCTTTCTTT. Its protein is CASSGQTGLNTEAFF.

The gene calls are TRBV11-2 and TRBJ2-3; D is uncertain. The V end was cut by 3 bases, the J end by 10 bases, with 11 bases between. Germline values: CDR1 SGHAT, CDR2 FQNNGV. This CDR3 has 12 residues. CDR3 amino acids: CASSFAGRSQYF. The CDR3 coding sequence is TGTGCCAGCAGCTTCGCCGGTAGATCGCAGTATTTT.

The gene calls are TRBV27 and TRBJ2-1; TRBD2 matches at 15 bases. Germline V gene sequence: CDR1 MNHEY, CDR2 SMNVEV (reference sequence). The length of the CDR3 is 18 residues. Trimming at V came to 2 bases and at J to 8 bases, leaving 10 bases not matched to a gene. The CDR3 coding sequence is TGTGCCAGCAGTTTACGGGGACTAGCGGGGGGTCGGGTGTATGAGCAGTTCTTC. Translated: CASSLRGLAGGRVYEQFF.

This clone was seen just once. The chain carries TRBV3-1 (or the pseudogene TRBV3-2) and TRBJ2-7, with D perhaps TRBD1 (6 bases). V was pared by 2 bases and J by 0 bases, with 8 bases between. Germline CDR1 and CDR2: LGHDT and YNNKEL (reference sequence). CDR3 size: 14 residues. The CDR3 nucleotides read TGTGCCAGCAGCCAAAGGGGGAACTCCTACGAGCAGTACTTC. Translated: CASSQRGNSYEQYF.

J is TRBJ1-6 and V is TRBV6-5, with D maybe TRBD1 (5 bases). V was pared by 7 bases and J by 6 bases, with 16 bases between. Per germline, CDR1 MNHEY and CDR2 SVGAGI. The CDR3 is 15 residues long. The CDR3 bases are TGTGCCAGCAAACCGGGGAGGGGAGGTAATTCACCCCTCCACTTT. Protein: CASKPGRGGNSPLHF.

The chain uses TRBV19 and TRBJ1-4; D is unresolved. CDR1 LNHDA and CDR2 SQIVND come from the germline V gene (reference sequence). V was shortened by 5 bases and J by 4 bases, with 14 bases between the two germline ends. The CDR3 extends over 15 amino acids. CDR3 coding DNA: TGTGCCAGTAGTCCCTCGGCGGTCCGTAATGAAAAACTGTTTTTT. It encodes CASSPSAVRNEKLFF.

The V and J genes are TRBV28 and TRBJ2-6; D uncertain. The CDR3 runs 14 residues. Germline CDR1 is MDHEN and CDR2 is SYDVKM. Trimming pared 5 bases from V and 4 bases from J, leaving 9 bases between. For the CDR3, the DNA is TGTGCCAGCAGTCCCCCGGTAGGGGCCAACGTCCTGACTTTC. This gives the protein CASSPPVGANVLTF.